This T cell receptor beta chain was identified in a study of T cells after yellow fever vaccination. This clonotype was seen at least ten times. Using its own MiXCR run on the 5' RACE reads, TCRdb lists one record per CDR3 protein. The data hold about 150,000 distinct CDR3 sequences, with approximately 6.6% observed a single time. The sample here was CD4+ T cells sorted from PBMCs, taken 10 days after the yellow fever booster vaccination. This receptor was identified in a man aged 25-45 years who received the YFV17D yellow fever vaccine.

CDR3 DNA sequence: TGCAGTGCTAGGTGGGAGAACTCCTACAATGAGCAGTTCTTC. Its translation is CSARWENSYNEQFF. The chain recombines TRBV20-1 with TRBJ2-1; TRBD2 is a possible D gene (5 bases). V was shortened by 3 bases and J by 0 bases, with 9 bases between the two germline ends. Germline V gene sequence: CDR1 DFQATT, CDR2 SNEGSKA (reference sequence). The CDR3 length is 14 residues.